Presented here are 20 T cell receptor beta chains from one specimen sequenced in a study of prognosis after radiotherapy for stage I lung cancer (dated by TCRdb to the early 2020s). Sequenced on an Illumina HiSeq 3000. Two rounds of multiplex PCR on genomic DNA were used to amplify the TCR beta CDR3 region. The first PCR round used primers specific to each TRBV and TRBJ gene, with sequences filed in Chinese patent CN105087789A. TCRdb's own reprocessing of the public reads used fastp at Q25 and MiXCR and kept productive beta chains. Rows are unified per CDR3 protein, each entry keeping the most common DNA and genes. The sample has 15,000 to 20,000 distinct CDR3 sequences on record, over 25% of them singletons. The ten largest clonotypes hold around a fifth of the sample. The source material was PBMCs, sampled before or after stereotactic body radiation therapy (not recorded which). These receptors were taken from a donor of 50 years or more with non-small cell lung cancer.

The J gene is TRBJ2-6, the V gene TRBV6-5; no firm D call. Per the germline V gene, CDR1 is MNHEY and CDR2 is SVGAGI. The CDR3 is 15 residues long. Trimming shortened V by 4 bases and J by 9 bases, and 16 bases separated the two germline ends. CDR3 DNA sequence: TGTGCCAGCAGTTTGAGTAGCTCTGGGAACAACGTCCTGACTTTC. Translated, it gives CASSLSSSGNNVLTF.

In its sample, this clonotype is medium-sized (0.01 to 0.1%). The chain links TRBV4-3 to TRBJ2-7; 8 bases agree with TRBD1. Per germline, CDR1 LGHNA and CDR2 YSLEER. The V and J ends lost 1 base and 3 bases, in that order; junction bases with no gene match: 2. This CDR3 comprises 14 residues. CDR3 in DNA: TGCGCCAGCAGCCAAGGACAGGGGATCTACGAGCAGTACTTC. This gives the protein CASSQGQGIYEQYF.

On this clonotype itself: The likely explanation is a read error, given a far larger clone one base away. The chain uses TRBV7-8 and TRBJ1-6; D not resolved. The germline CDR1 and CDR2 sequences are SGHVS and FQNEAQ. V shed 8 bases and J shed 4 bases, with 15 bases lying between them. There are 15 residues in the CDR3. The CDR3 here is CASGSLSGYNSPLHF. The CDR3 nucleotides are TGTGCCAGCGGCTCACTATCGGGTTATAATTCACCCCTCCACTTT.

Remarks on this clonotype: This may come from a read error, since a much larger clone is one base off. The chain uses TRBV6-2 or TRBV6-3 and TRBJ2-7, with D hard to call. With 9 bases removed from V and 4 bases from J, the gap between germline ends came to 16 bases. The CDR3 has 13 amino acids. CDR1 MNHEY and CDR2 SVGEGT come from the germline V gene. In DNA, the CDR3 is TGTGCCAGTAGATTATCGGAACAATACGAGCAGTACTTC. This translates into CASRLSEQYEQYF.

Ten or more counts support this clonotype. The V call is TRBV5-1, the J call TRBJ1-1; D is possibly TRBD1 (5 bases). The CDR3 covers 16 residues. Trimming took 0 bases from V and 4 from J, leaving 16 bases between them. The germline V gene encodes CDR1 SGHRS and CDR2 YFSETQ. The CDR3 DNA reads TGCGCCAGCAGCTTGGATGGGGGAGGGGTAGGCACTGAAGCTTTCTTT. Translated: CASSLDGGGVGTEAFF.

The chain is built from TRBV6-1 and TRBJ1-5; possibly TRBD2 for D (5 bases). The better agreement between TRBJ2-3 and the DNA end casts doubt on the J call. The CDR3 loop spans 14 amino acids. Germline V lookup: CDR1 MNHNS, CDR2 SASEGT. The CDR3 DNA reads TGTGCCAGCAGTGAAGCTGGACCTAGGGAGCCCCAGTATTTT. Amino acids: CASSEAGPREPQYF.

Points on this clonotype: Its ends do not fully match the called genes, so a read error is possible. The rearrangement uses TRBV11-1 and TRBJ2-3; 7 nucleotides line up with TRBD1. There are 13 residues in the CDR3. Germline values: CDR1 SGHAT, CDR2 FQDESV (reference sequence). The CDR3 DNA is TGTGCCATCAGACGGACAGGCACAGATACTCAGTATTTT. This codes for CAIRRTGTDTQYF.

Remarks on this clonotype: This likely reflects a read error, since a far larger clone is one base away. The V gene is TRBV5-1, the J gene TRBJ2-1, with a tentative D call TRBD2 (5 bases). The J call is in doubt because the DNA end fits TRBJ2-5 better. CDR1 is SGHRS and CDR2 is YFSETQ in the germline V gene. CDR3 size: 12 residues. Here the CDR3 reads CASSSGKDTQYF. CDR3 DNA: TGCGCCAGCTCGAGCGGAAAAGATACCCAGTACTTC.

This clonotype has at least ten counts. V usage is TRBV7-2 and J usage is TRBJ1-1; D remains unclear. There are 14 residues in the CDR3. V shed 4 bases and J shed 1 base, with 10 bases lying between them. Germline assignment: CDR1 SGHTA and CDR2 FQGNSA. The CDR3: CASSSGYGNTEAFF. The CDR3 DNA reads TGTGCCAGCAGCTCTGGGTACGGGAACACTGAAGCTTTCTTT.

The rearrangement uses TRBV7-2 and TRBJ2-7, with D possibly being TRBD2 (5 bases). The CDR3 length is 15 residues. Germline V lookup: CDR1 SGHTA, CDR2 FQGNSA. V was clipped by 5 bases and J by 6 bases, with 20 bases between them. Here the CDR3 reads CASSPPGFGLCEQYF. DNA of the CDR3: TGTGCCAGCAGCCCCCCGGGATTTGGCCTCTGCGAGCAGTACTTC.

This clonotype was observed at least ten times. The rearrangement joins TRBV29-1 to TRBJ1-1; 7 bases fit TRBD1. CDR3 size: 12 residues. The ends lost 6 bases at V and 10 bases at J; junction bases unmatched: 11. Germline loops: CDR1 SQVTM, CDR2 ANQGSEA. This chain's CDR3 is CSVYQRGLGAFF. The CDR3, as DNA: TGCAGCGTCTACCAAAGGGGGCTAGGAGCTTTCTTT.

In its sample, this clonotype was seen many times. This rearrangement joins TRBV6-5 to TRBJ2-3; D remains unclear. Germline V CDR1 and CDR2: MNHEY, SVGAGI. V gave up 2 bases and J gave up 2 bases, with 5 bases separating them. The CDR3 length is 13 residues. This CDR3 is CASSYDTTDTQYF. The CDR3 coding sequence is TGTGCCAGCAGTTACGACACCACAGATACGCAGTATTTT.

This rearrangement joins TRBV7-2 to TRBJ2-1; TRBD2 is a possible D gene (5 bases). The CDR3 has 15 amino acids. The germline gives CDR1 SGHTA, CDR2 FQGNSA. The V end lost 4 bases, the J end lost 7 bases, and 17 bases lay between the germline ends. The CDR3 spells CASSSASCRFNEQFF. The DNA for the CDR3 is TGTGCCAGCAGCTCTGCTAGCTGTAGGTTTAATGAGCAGTTCTTC.

This clonotype has just a few counts. A much larger clone lies one base from this, so it may be a read error. The CDR3 carries no conserved terminal phenylalanine or tryptophan, so it likely arises from a read error. The rearrangement links TRBV6-2 or TRBV6-3 to TRBJ2-2; 8 bases are shared with TRBD2. After removal of 5 bases from V and 3 bases from J, the junction contained 5 bases not matched to a gene. The CDR3 contains 15 residues. Germline CDR1 MNHEY, CDR2 SVGEGT. The CDR3 DNA follows: TGTGCCAGCAGTCTGGCGGGAGGATACACCGGGGAGCTGTTTTCT. Its protein is CASSLAGGYTGELFS.

This sequence joins TRBV6-9 and TRBJ2-5; D gene ambiguous. Trimming left V 3 bases short and J 1 base short, with 6 bases between. Germline CDR1 reads MNHGY; CDR2 reads SVAAGI. The CDR3 is 13 amino acids. The CDR3 DNA reads TGTGCCAGCAGTTACTGGGGCCAAGAGACCCAGTACTTC. Its protein product is CASSYWGQETQYF.

This clonotype was counted at least ten times. The V gene is TRBV30, the J gene TRBJ1-4; TRBD1 aligns across 7 bases. The CDR3 length is 15 residues. CDR1 GTSNPN and CDR2 SVGIG come from the germline V gene (reference sequence). The V segment lost 3 bases and the J segment 8 bases; nucleotides outside the gene matches: 12. CDR3 sequence: CAWSQKDRQREKLFF. The CDR3 bases are TGTGCCTGGAGCCAAAAGGACAGGCAGCGAGAAAAACTGTTTTTT.

Comment on this clonotype: Germline is not matched at one junction end, which may reflect a read error. The CDR3: CSARALAGGRETKYF. The CDR3 nucleotides read TGCAGTGCTAGGGCACTAGCGGGAGGCAGGGAGACCAAGTACTTC. The chain recombines TRBV20-1 with TRBJ2-5; 12 bases agree with TRBD2. This CDR3 is built from 15 residues. Germline V gene lookup returns CDR1 DFQATT and CDR2 SNEGSKA (reference sequence).

This clonotype showed up many times. The V and J genes are TRBV2 and TRBJ2-7; D gene ambiguous. The CDR3 spans 11 residues. Trimming stripped 8 bases from V and 7 bases from J, with 12 bases between. Per the germline V gene, CDR1 is SNHLY and CDR2 is FYNNEI. CDR3 region: CASCEVVEQYF. For the CDR3, the DNA is TGTGCCAGCTGCGAGGTGGTGGAGCAGTACTTC.

The table lists this clonotype with many counts. V usage is TRBV3-1 and J usage is TRBJ2-7, with D maybe TRBD2 (6 bases). V gave up 0 bases and J gave up 9 bases, with 15 bases separating them. The CDR3 sequence is 14 residues long. The germline V gene encodes CDR1 LGHDT and CDR2 YNNKEL (reference sequence). CDR3 residues: CASSQDSSRRGQYF. CDR3 sequence (DNA): TGTGCCAGCAGCCAAGACAGTTCCCGGAGGGGGCAGTACTTC.

This clonotype was counted many times. The CDR3 region is CASQGGNSYEQYF. As DNA, the CDR3 is TGTGCCAGCCAAGGAGGGAATTCCTACGAGCAGTACTTC. The V and J genes are TRBV28 and TRBJ2-7; D is possibly TRBD2 (6 bases). This CDR3 is built from 13 residues. The V and J ends lost 8 bases and 1 base respectively, with 12 bases between them. The germline V gene has CDR1 MDHEN and CDR2 SYDVKM.